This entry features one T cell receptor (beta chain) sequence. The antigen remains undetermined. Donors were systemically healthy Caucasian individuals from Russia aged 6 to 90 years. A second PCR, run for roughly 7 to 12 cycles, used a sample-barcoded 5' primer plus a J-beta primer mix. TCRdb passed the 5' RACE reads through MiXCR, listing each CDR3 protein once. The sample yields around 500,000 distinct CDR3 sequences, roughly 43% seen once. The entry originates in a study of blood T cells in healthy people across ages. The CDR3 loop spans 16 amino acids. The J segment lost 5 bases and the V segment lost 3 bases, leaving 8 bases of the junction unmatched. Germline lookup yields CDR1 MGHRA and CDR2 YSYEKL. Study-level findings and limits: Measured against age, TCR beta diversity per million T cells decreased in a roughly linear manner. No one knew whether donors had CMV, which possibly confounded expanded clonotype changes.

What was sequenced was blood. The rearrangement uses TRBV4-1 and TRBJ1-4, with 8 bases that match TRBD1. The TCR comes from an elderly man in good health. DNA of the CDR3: TGCGCCAGCAGCCAGGGGGACAGACAGGGGAATGAAAAACTGTTTTTT. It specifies CASSQGDRQGNEKLFF.